This is a list of T cell receptor beta chains from one sample in a study of blood T cell repertoires in COVID-19. The repertoire was sequenced with immunoSEQ multiplex PCR; TCRdb's copy has only in-frame clones and lacks some. The table records approximately 180,000 clones, 75% to 90% of them present only once. Sequencing used PBMCs or T cells enriched from blood (not recorded which). The receptors were gathered from a woman in her thirties or forties with acute COVID-19. The CDR3 runs from the conserved cysteine through the conserved F or W. Fields, in order: CDR3 DNA, CDR3 protein, V gene, J gene, D gene, clone size, CDR3 length. The D gene is left open where the match is weak. Expanded clones get a size class; other rows say once, few or many, or leave the size out.

CDR3 DNA: TGTGCCACCAGCGCGGGGGGGAACTACGAGCAGTACTTC; CDR3 protein: CATSAGGNYEQYF; V gene: TRBV19; J gene: TRBJ2-7; D gene: TRBD2; clone size: .; CDR3 length: 13
CDR3 DNA: TGTGCCAGCAGCTTAGACGGACTGTCTACCTACGAGCAGTACTTC; CDR3 protein: CASSLDGLSTYEQYF; V gene: TRBV7-2; J gene: TRBJ2-7; D gene: .; clone size: .; CDR3 length: 15
CDR3 DNA: TGCGCCAGCAGCCAAGTAGCGGGAGGGCCTGGGACCCAGTACTTC; CDR3 protein: CASSQVAGGPGTQYF; V gene: TRBV4-3; J gene: TRBJ2-5; D gene: TRBD2; clone size: many; CDR3 length: 15
CDR3 DNA: TGTGCCAGCAGCTCCCCGGGACTAGCGGGAGGCCAAGAGACCCAGTACTTC; CDR3 protein: CASSSPGLAGGQETQYF; V gene: TRBV11-2; J gene: TRBJ2-5; D gene: TRBD2; clone size: .; CDR3 length: 17
CDR3 DNA: TGTGCCAGCAGCTCGGTAGGGGGGAACACTGAAGCTTTCTTT; CDR3 protein: CASSSVGGNTEAFF; V gene: TRBV7-2; J gene: TRBJ1-1; D gene: .; clone size: .; CDR3 length: 14
CDR3 DNA: TGTGCCAGTAGTGCTAGCGGGCAAGAGACCCAGTACTTC; CDR3 protein: CASSASGQETQYF; V gene: TRBV19; J gene: TRBJ2-5; D gene: TRBD2; clone size: few; CDR3 length: 13
CDR3 DNA: TGTGCCAGCAGCTCCGGGACAGGGACCTACGAGCAGTACTTC; CDR3 protein: CASSSGTGTYEQYF; V gene: TRBV5-4; J gene: TRBJ2-7; D gene: TRBD1; clone size: .; CDR3 length: 14
CDR3 DNA: TGTGCCAGCAGCAGGGGGGACAGGGGGCGGGAGACCCAGTACTTC; CDR3 protein: CASSRGDRGRETQYF; V gene: TRBV5-4; J gene: TRBJ2-5; D gene: TRBD1; clone size: .; CDR3 length: 15
CDR3 DNA: TGTGCCAGCAGTCCACAGGGTGTCTCTGGCTACACCTTC; CDR3 protein: CASSPQGVSGYTF; V gene: TRBV12-3/TRBV12-4; J gene: TRBJ1-2; D gene: .; clone size: .; CDR3 length: 13
CDR3 DNA: TGTGCCAGCAGCCTCCGGAAAGCGGGGAGCACAGATACGCAGTATTTT; CDR3 protein: CASSLRKAGSTDTQYF; V gene: TRBV7-3; J gene: TRBJ2-3; D gene: TRBD2; clone size: .; CDR3 length: 16
CDR3 DNA: TGTGCCAGCAGGCTGGGGACAGGGAGCTACGAGCAGTACTTC; CDR3 protein: CASRLGTGSYEQYF; V gene: TRBV13; J gene: TRBJ2-7; D gene: TRBD1; clone size: .; CDR3 length: 14
CDR3 DNA: TGTGCCAGCAGAGTCCTGTCGGGGCGGGGTGGGTACGAGCAGTACTTC; CDR3 protein: CASRVLSGRGGYEQYF; V gene: TRBV2; J gene: TRBJ2-7; D gene: .; clone size: .; CDR3 length: 16
CDR3 DNA: TGTGCCAGCAGTTTAGACAGCCAAGAGACCCAGTACTTC; CDR3 protein: CASSLDSQETQYF; V gene: TRBV27; J gene: TRBJ2-5; D gene: .; clone size: .; CDR3 length: 13
CDR3 DNA: TGTGCCAGTAGTACCGGGACAGGGGGCGCGGGGCTCTATAGCAATCAGCCCCAGCATTTT; CDR3 protein: CASSTGTGGAGLYSNQPQHF; V gene: TRBV19; J gene: TRBJ1-5; D gene: TRBD1; clone size: .; CDR3 length: 20
CDR3 DNA: TGTGCCAGCAGCTTGTCTAAAACAGGGGCGCAATCTAGCACAGATACGCAGTATTTT; CDR3 protein: CASSLSKTGAQSSTDTQYF; V gene: TRBV5-4; J gene: TRBJ2-3; D gene: TRBD1; clone size: .; CDR3 length: 19
CDR3 DNA: TGTGCCAGTACCCAATTCGGACAGGGTTACAATGAGCAGTTCTTC; CDR3 protein: CASTQFGQGYNEQFF; V gene: TRBV19; J gene: TRBJ2-1; D gene: TRBD1; clone size: .; CDR3 length: 15
CDR3 DNA: TGTGCCAGCAGAGCCGGGACTAGGCTGGAGGAGACCCAGTACTTC; CDR3 protein: CASRAGTRLEETQYF; V gene: TRBV7-9; J gene: TRBJ2-5; D gene: TRBD2; clone size: .; CDR3 length: 15
CDR3 DNA: TGTGCCAGCAGTTCCCGCACGGGGAACTATGGCTACACCTTC; CDR3 protein: CASSSRTGNYGYTF; V gene: TRBV6-6; J gene: TRBJ1-2; D gene: .; clone size: .; CDR3 length: 14
CDR3 DNA: TGTGCCACCAGTGACCCACAGGGGGCCCCGAACACCGGGGAGCTGTTTTTT; CDR3 protein: CATSDPQGAPNTGELFF; V gene: TRBV24-1; J gene: TRBJ2-2; D gene: TRBD1; clone size: .; CDR3 length: 17
CDR3 DNA: TGTGCCAGCAGTGACCGGGGGGGGTTTGGCTACACCTTC; CDR3 protein: CASSDRGGFGYTF; V gene: TRBV12-3/TRBV12-4; J gene: TRBJ1-2; D gene: .; clone size: .; CDR3 length: 13
CDR3 DNA: TGTGCCAGCAGTCAGACTAGCGGGGCGAACACCGGGGAGCTGTTTTTT; CDR3 protein: CASSQTSGANTGELFF; V gene: TRBV27; J gene: TRBJ2-2; D gene: TRBD2; clone size: .; CDR3 length: 16
CDR3 DNA: TGCGCCAGCAGCTGGGGGGGAATTGAAGCTTTCTTT; CDR3 protein: CASSWGGIEAFF; V gene: TRBV5-1; J gene: TRBJ1-1; D gene: .; clone size: .; CDR3 length: 12
CDR3 DNA: TGTGCCGGCTCTACGGGGACAGACAATGAGCAGTTCTTC; CDR3 protein: CAGSTGTDNEQFF; V gene: TRBV18; J gene: TRBJ2-1; D gene: TRBD1; clone size: .; CDR3 length: 13
CDR3 DNA: TGCGCCAGCAGCCAAGAACTAGCGGGAGCCTACGAGCAGTACTTC; CDR3 protein: CASSQELAGAYEQYF; V gene: TRBV4-3; J gene: TRBJ2-7; D gene: TRBD2; clone size: .; CDR3 length: 15
CDR3 DNA: TGTGCCAGCAGCTTAGGATTGACGGGGGGCCCCTACAATGAGCAGTTCTTC; CDR3 protein: CASSLGLTGGPYNEQFF; V gene: TRBV7-8; J gene: TRBJ2-1; D gene: .; clone size: .; CDR3 length: 17
CDR3 DNA: TGTGCCAGCAGCCAAGGGGCCTCAGAAGCTTTCTTT; CDR3 protein: CASSQGASEAFF; V gene: TRBV4-2; J gene: TRBJ1-1; D gene: .; clone size: once; CDR3 length: 12
CDR3 DNA: TGCGCCAGCAGCTTGAGTGATATAGAGGGGGCCGGGGAGCTGTTTTTT; CDR3 protein: CASSLSDIEGAGELFF; V gene: TRBV5-1; J gene: TRBJ2-2; D gene: .; clone size: once; CDR3 length: 16
CDR3 DNA: TGTGCCAGCAGCTTTCCCCCAAGCTCAGAAGCTTTCTTT; CDR3 protein: CASSFPPSSEAFF; V gene: TRBV5-5; J gene: TRBJ1-1; D gene: .; clone size: .; CDR3 length: 13
CDR3 DNA: TGTGCCAGCAGCCAGGCCCGAAGCAGCGAAAAACTGTTTTTT; CDR3 protein: CASSQARSSEKLFF; V gene: TRBV6-4; J gene: TRBJ1-4; D gene: .; clone size: .; CDR3 length: 14
CDR3 DNA: TGCGCCAGCAGCTTGGGGACGGCGGGAGGATACTACGAGCAGTACTTC; CDR3 protein: CASSLGTAGGYYEQYF; V gene: TRBV5-1; J gene: TRBJ2-7; D gene: TRBD2; clone size: .; CDR3 length: 16
CDR3 DNA: TGTGCCAGTAGTATGGTCCCCAATAGCGGAATATACGAGCAGTACTTC; CDR3 protein: CASSMVPNSGIYEQYF; V gene: TRBV19; J gene: TRBJ2-7; D gene: .; clone size: .; CDR3 length: 16
CDR3 DNA: TGTGCCAGCAGCCCCGGTTGGACAAGCGATAATGAAAAACTGTTTTTT; CDR3 protein: CASSPGWTSDNEKLFF; V gene: TRBV11-2; J gene: TRBJ1-4; D gene: .; clone size: .; CDR3 length: 16